This TCR beta chain was sequenced for a study of shared clonotypes between healthy human individuals. Some 29,000 T cell genomes (roughly 220 ng DNA) went into each sorted-subset replicate. Measured with immunoSEQ multiplex PCR; TCRdb has only the in-frame clones, and not every one. The sample lists 950,000 to 1,300,000 clones, 65% to 75% seen once, with approximately 1.5% in the top ten. After removal of 4 bases from V and 5 bases from J, the junction contained 7 bases not matched to a gene. The CDR3 extends over 15 amino acids. Germline V gene data show CDR1 as SGHTA and CDR2 as FQGTGA. Remarks on this clone: What it recognizes is unknown.

The donors were all Caucasian adults (living in Nashville, Tennessee). Splitting of CD4+ cells produced CD45RA+ naive and CD45RA-negative memory subsets. Study-wide results and caveats: With four donors compared, around 5.4% of naive CD4 clonotypes were shared.

The receptor's source is a man younger than 35 in good health. Sequenced material: memory CD4+ T cells sorted from blood. This sample's subset: CD45RA-negative fraction. The chain joins TRBV7-3 to TRBJ2-4; 8 bases map to TRBD2. This CDR3 reads CASSSSGGTQNIQYF. In DNA, the CDR3 is TGTGCCAGCAGCTCCAGCGGGGGAACCCAAAACATTCAGTACTTC.